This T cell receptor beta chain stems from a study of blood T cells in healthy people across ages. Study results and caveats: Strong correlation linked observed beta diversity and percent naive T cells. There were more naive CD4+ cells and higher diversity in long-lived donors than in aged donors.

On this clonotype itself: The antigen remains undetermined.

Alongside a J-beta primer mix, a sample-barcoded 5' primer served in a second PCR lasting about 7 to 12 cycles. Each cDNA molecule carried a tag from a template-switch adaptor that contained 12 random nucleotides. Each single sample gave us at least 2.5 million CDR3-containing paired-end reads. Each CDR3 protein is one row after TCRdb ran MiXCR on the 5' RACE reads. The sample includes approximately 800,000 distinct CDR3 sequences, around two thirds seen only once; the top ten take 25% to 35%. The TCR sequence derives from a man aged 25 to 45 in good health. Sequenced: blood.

CDR3 bases: TGTGCCAGCAGTTACGAGGCCCAGGGGGCCGACGAGACCCAGTACTTC. Its translation is CASSYEAQGADETQYF. The chain links TRBV6-2 or TRBV6-3 to TRBJ2-5; TRBD1 matches 8 bases. V shed 2 bases, J shed 5 bases, and the junction held 10 bases outside the gene matches. CDR1 and CDR2 from the germline V gene are MNHEY and SVGEGT. The CDR3 extends over 16 amino acids.